This T cell receptor beta chain comes out of a study of control samples from healthy donors and cancer patients. The table came from immunoSEQ multiplex PCR; TCRdb's copy has only in-frame clones and leaves some out. The table records tens of thousands of clones, over 75% of them present only once. Trimming cost V 3 bases and J 6 bases, with 16 bases left between them. The germline gives CDR1 DFQATT, CDR2 SNEGSKA (reference sequence). There are 14 residues in the CDR3. Sequencing was done on a sample of blood. This sequence joins TRBV20-1 and TRBJ2-3; D remains ambiguous. The origin of this receptor is a woman between 50 and 59 years old in good health. The CDR3 reads CSASSYLTWDTQYF. The CDR3 coding sequence is TGCAGTGCTAGTTCATATCTTACTTGGGATACGCAGTATTTT.